This entry describes one T cell receptor beta chain. As originally analysed: Using reference gene primer amplification, nucleated cell counts were estimated. TCRdb's copy holds only in-frame clones and misses some; the assay was immunoSEQ multiplex PCR. The V and J calls and clone size were taken over from that table, and D and trimming were inferred from the DNA. This table holds over 450,000 clones, about 89% found once. The record originates from a study of blood T cell repertoires in COVID-19. The overall study: Donors in the United States, Italy and Spain gave samples during acute or convalescent COVID-19. T cells, B-cell-depleted T cells, or PBMCs provided the cDNA or gDNA that served as material.

CDR1 and CDR2 from the germline V gene are MDHEN and SYDVKM. With V trimmed by 8 bases and J by 6 bases, 9 bases remained unmatched. This CDR3 region has 13 residues. Followed over time, Seattle patients had been enrolled while infection was active. Sequenced sample: peripheral blood. The sequence was obtained from a woman aged 50 to 60 with COVID-19, enrolled during active disease. The chain carries TRBV28 and TRBJ2-7; TRBD2 agrees at 8 bases. CDR3 DNA: TGTGCCAGCGTAGGGACTAGTGTGCTCGAGCAGTACTTC. Amino acids: CASVGTSVLEQYF. Full variable domain (rest looked up from reference TRBV28 and TRBJ2-7): DVKVTQSSRYLVKRTGEKVFLECVQDMDHENMFWYRQDPGLGLRLIYFSYDVKMKEKGDIPEGYSVSREKKERFSLILESASTNQTSMYLCASVGTSVLEQYFGPGTRLTVT.